What follows is one T cell receptor (beta chain) and its context. Healthy HIV-negative adults without recent acute infections or vaccinations served as donors. Germline trimming cut 8 bases from V and 8 bases from J; bases unmatched to any gene: 22. Looked up from germline, CDR1 is MDHEN and CDR2 is SYDVKM. This CDR3 comprises 19 residues. Measured with immunoSEQ multiplex PCR; TCRdb has only the in-frame clones, and not every one. In the table there are hundreds of thousands of clones, 90% to 97% of which are singletons. The data stem from a study of shared clonotypes between healthy human individuals. The overall study: Per donor, CD8 memory used one plate, CD8 naive used two, CD4 memory used three and CD4 naive used three.

The receptor comes from a woman younger than 45 in good health. The sample consisted of naive CD4+ T cells sorted from blood. Subset in this sample: CD45RA+ positively selected. The chain is built from TRBV28 and TRBJ1-6; TRBD1 agrees at 9 bases. Here the CDR3 reads CASGRPGQGIRVGDSPLHF. As DNA, the CDR3 is TGTGCCAGCGGGAGACCGGGACAGGGTATAAGGGTTGGTGATTCACCCCTCCACTTT.